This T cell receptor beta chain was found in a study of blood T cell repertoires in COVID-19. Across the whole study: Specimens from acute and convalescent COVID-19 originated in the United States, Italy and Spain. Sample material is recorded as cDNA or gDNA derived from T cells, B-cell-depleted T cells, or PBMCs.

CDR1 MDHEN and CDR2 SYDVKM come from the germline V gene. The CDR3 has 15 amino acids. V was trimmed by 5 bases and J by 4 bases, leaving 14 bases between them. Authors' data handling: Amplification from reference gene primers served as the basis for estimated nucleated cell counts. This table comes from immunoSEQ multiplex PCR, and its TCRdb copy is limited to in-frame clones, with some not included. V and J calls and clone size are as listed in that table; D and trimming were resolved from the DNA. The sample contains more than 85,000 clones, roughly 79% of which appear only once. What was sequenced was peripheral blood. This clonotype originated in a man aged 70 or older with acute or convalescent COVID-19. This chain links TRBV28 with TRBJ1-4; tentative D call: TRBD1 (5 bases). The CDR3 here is CASSPGNYGNEKLFF. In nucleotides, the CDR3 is TGTGCCAGCAGTCCAGGGAATTACGGTAATGAAAAACTGTTTTTT.